This T cell receptor beta chain was sequenced for a study of blood T cell repertoires in COVID-19. Overall study: Italy, Spain and the United States were the sources of the convalescent and acute COVID-19 samples. T cells, B-cell-depleted T cells, or PBMCs provided the cDNA or gDNA that served as material.

The CDR3 runs to 15 residues. Germline CDR1 is LNHDA and CDR2 is SQIVND (reference sequence). V lost 2 bases to trimming and J lost 6 bases; unmatched junction nucleotides: 5. As handled by the study authors: How many nucleated cells were present was estimated from reference gene primer amplification. Assay: immunoSEQ multiplex PCR; the TCRdb copy retains only in-frame clones and omits some. The V and J calls and clone size come from that table; D and trimming were worked out from the DNA. Of 75,000 to 85,000 clones listed, more than 75% were seen once; the top ten hold approximately 7.3%. Specimen: peripheral blood. This sequence originates from a human donor in a cohort sampled during active COVID-19. The V and J genes are TRBV19 and TRBJ1-4; 8 nucleotides align to TRBD1. The CDR3 coding sequence is TGTGCCAGTAGTATAACGACAGGGGACTATGAAAAACTGTTTTTT. It translates to CASSITTGDYEKLFF.